A single sample gave rise to the 6 T cell receptor beta chains below, sequenced in a study of T cell changes during pregnancy in multiple sclerosis. Here immunoSEQ multiplex PCR was the method, and the copy in TCRdb shows in-frame clones only, minus some. The table includes tens of thousands of clones, about nine tenths detected once. The sequencing here drew on CD4+ T cells from peripheral blood mononuclear cells, taken before pregnancy. The receptors were sampled from a female donor with multiple sclerosis, enrolled in a pregnancy study.

V and J are TRBV5-4 and TRBJ2-1; D possibly corresponds to TRBD2 (7 bases). V was cut by 1 base and J by 10 bases, with 15 bases left in between. This CDR3 has 14 amino acids. The germline V gene has CDR1 SGHNT and CDR2 YYREEE (reference sequence). CDR3 in amino acids: CASSLLVGGGEQFF. CDR3 bases: TGTGCCAGCAGCTTGCTAGTCGGCGGGGGCGAGCAGTTCTTC.

The rearrangement joins TRBV7-6 to TRBJ2-5; 7 bases line up with TRBD1. After removal of 6 bases from V and 4 bases from J, the junction contained 8 bases not matched to a gene. This CDR3 region has 14 residues. Germline V gene lookup returns CDR1 SGHVS and CDR2 FNYEAQ. CDR3 amino acids: CASSIDRVLETQYF. The CDR3 DNA reads TGTGCCAGCAGTATTGACAGGGTTCTAGAGACCCAGTACTTC.

The chain links TRBV19 to TRBJ2-1, with TRBD1 as a possible D gene (5 bases). The CDR3 has 13 amino acids. V gave up 5 bases and J gave up 9 bases, with 14 bases separating them. The germline CDR1 and CDR2 sequences are LNHDA and SQIVND (reference sequence). The CDR3 DNA reads TGTGCCAGTAGTTCTCAGGGTTGGACTGAGCAGTTCTTC. Its translation is CASSSQGWTEQFF.

The chain couples TRBV7-6 to TRBJ2-1, with no clear D. Germline loops: CDR1 SGHVS, CDR2 FNYEAQ. V was shortened by 4 bases and J by 4 bases, with 5 bases between the two germline ends. This CDR3 spans 12 amino acids. CDR3 sequence (DNA): TGTGCCAGCAGCTCCGAGTACAATGAGCAGTTCTTC. Its protein is CASSSEYNEQFF.

This chain joins TRBV21-1 and TRBJ2-4; the table's D call TRBD2 went unverified against the DNA. TRBV21-1 is listed as a pseudogene. The CDR3 has 12 amino acids. CDR3 bases: TGTGCCATCCGGGTAGCCAAAAACATTCAGTACTTC. Protein product: CAIRVAKNIQYF.

The rearrangement joins TRBV7-2 to TRBJ2-5; D uncertain. The CDR3 consists of 14 residues. Germline CDR1 is SGHTA and CDR2 is FQGNSA. Trimming took 0 bases from V and 2 from J, leaving 7 bases between them. In nucleotides, the CDR3 is TGTGCCAGCAGCTTAGCGGCGGAACAAGAGACCCAGTACTTC. The encoded protein is CASSLAAEQETQYF.